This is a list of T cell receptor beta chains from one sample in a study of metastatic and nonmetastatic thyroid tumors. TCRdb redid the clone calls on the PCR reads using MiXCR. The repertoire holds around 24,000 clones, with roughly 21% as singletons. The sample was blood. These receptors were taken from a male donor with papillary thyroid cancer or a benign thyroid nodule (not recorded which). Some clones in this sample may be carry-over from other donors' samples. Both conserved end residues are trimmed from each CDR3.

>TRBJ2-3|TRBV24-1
ATSAGYTQY
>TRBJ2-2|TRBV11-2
ASSRGAGELF
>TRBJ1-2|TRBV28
ASRGYGYT
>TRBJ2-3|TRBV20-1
SASRGQGDADTQY
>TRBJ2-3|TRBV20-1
STLGGGGSTDTQY
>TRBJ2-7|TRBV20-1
SARDWASGRAGYEQY
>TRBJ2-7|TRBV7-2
ASSLSLSYEQY
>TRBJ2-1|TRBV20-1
SARMRTRDEQF
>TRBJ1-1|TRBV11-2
ASSPTEVGTEAF
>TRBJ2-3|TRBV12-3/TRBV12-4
ASSLGLSSTDTQY
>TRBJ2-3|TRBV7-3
ASSFAGASTDTQY
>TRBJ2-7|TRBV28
ARSPKGNYEQY
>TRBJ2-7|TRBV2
ASSPGPGEQY
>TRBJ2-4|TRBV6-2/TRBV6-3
ASSYASGAAKNIQY
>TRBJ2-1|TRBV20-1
SALGQSSYNEQF
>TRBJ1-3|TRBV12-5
ASGLGANSGNTIY
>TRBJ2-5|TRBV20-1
SALDQETQY
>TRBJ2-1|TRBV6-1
ASRDRSGNNEQF
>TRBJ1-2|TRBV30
AYNPRAIDYGYT
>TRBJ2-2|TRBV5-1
ASSLLARQKNTGELF
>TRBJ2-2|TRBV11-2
ASSPPRVPKMVF
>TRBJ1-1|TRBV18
ASSPDRASEAF
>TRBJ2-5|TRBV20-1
SASPLPGTQY
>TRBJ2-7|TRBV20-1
SARDGYSYEQY
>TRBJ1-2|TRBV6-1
ASSEAGATNYGYT
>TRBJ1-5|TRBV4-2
ASSQEGGALRNQPQH
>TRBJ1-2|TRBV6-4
ASSYGPAAYT
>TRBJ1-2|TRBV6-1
ASSLRGSYGYT
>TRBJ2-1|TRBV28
ASSFRVVLSSYNEQF
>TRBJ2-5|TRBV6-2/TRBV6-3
ASIPAGRGWTETQY
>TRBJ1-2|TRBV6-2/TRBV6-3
ASNYRVDGYT
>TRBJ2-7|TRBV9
ASSPTGTGYEQY
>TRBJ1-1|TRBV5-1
ASSRSGGNTEAF
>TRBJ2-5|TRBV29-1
SVVGSQETQY
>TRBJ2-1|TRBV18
ASSPPSAGREHNEQF
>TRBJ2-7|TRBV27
ASSFSHTGIVSYEQY
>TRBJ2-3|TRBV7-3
ASSAGTSDTQY
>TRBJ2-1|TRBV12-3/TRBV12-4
ASSFWSGYEQF
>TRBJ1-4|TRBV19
ASSISRVPNEKLF
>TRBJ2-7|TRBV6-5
ASSCGTLSHEQY
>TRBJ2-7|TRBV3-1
ASSQATYSYEQY
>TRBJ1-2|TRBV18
ASSPTTGTHYGYT